A selection of T cell receptor beta chains follows, all from one sample in a study of blood T cell repertoires in COVID-19. Profiling relied on immunoSEQ multiplex PCR, and the TCRdb table lists in-frame clones only, not all of them. The repertoire consists of about 100,000 clones, with about 86% occurring once and the leading ten covering approximately 2.5%. The sample taken for sequencing was PBMCs or T cells enriched from blood (not recorded which). Source of these receptors: a woman aged 50 to 60 who had recovered from COVID-19. Both conserved end residues are part of each CDR3. The order of the fields is V gene, clone size, CDR3 length, J gene, D gene, CDR3 protein, CDR3 DNA. The D gene is left open where the match is weak. Rows give clone size only sometimes, using once, few, many, or a class for an expanded clone.

V: TRBV23-1; size: NA; length: 13; J: TRBJ2-7; D: TRBD2; CDR3: CASLGGSSYEQYF; DNA: TGCGCCAGCCTGGGCGGGAGCTCCTACGAGCAGTACTTC
V: TRBV28; size: NA; length: 14; J: TRBJ1-5; D: NA; CDR3: CASSPPGSNQPQHF; DNA: TGTGCCAGCAGCCCGCCGGGGAGCAATCAGCCCCAGCATTTT
V: TRBV28; size: NA; length: 15; J: TRBJ2-3; D: TRBD2; CDR3: CASRLSGGASDTQYF; DNA: TGTGCCAGCAGACTAAGCGGGGGGGCGTCAGATACGCAGTATTTT
V: TRBV5-4; size: few; length: 12; J: TRBJ2-5; D: NA; CDR3: CASSSYQETQYF; DNA: TGTGCCAGCAGCTCCTACCAAGAGACCCAGTACTTC
V: TRBV5-1; size: NA; length: 14; J: TRBJ2-2; D: NA; CDR3: CASSPGQNTGELFF; DNA: TGCGCCAGCAGCCCGGGACAGAACACCGGGGAGCTGTTTTTT
V: TRBV6-5; size: NA; length: 16; J: TRBJ2-3; D: NA; CDR3: CASSFEGTYSTDTQYF; DNA: TGTGCCAGCAGTTTTGAGGGAACCTATAGCACAGATACGCAGTATTTT
V: TRBV20-1; size: NA; length: 11; J: TRBJ2-5; D: NA; CDR3: CSELPQETQYF; DNA: TGCAGTGAGCTACCACAAGAGACCCAGTACTTC
V: TRBV29-1; size: NA; length: 14; J: TRBJ2-7; D: TRBD2; CDR3: CSVVPSGSSYEQYF; DNA: TGCAGCGTTGTCCCTAGCGGAAGCTCCTACGAGCAGTACTTC
V: TRBV24-1; size: NA; length: 13; J: TRBJ2-2; D: NA; CDR3: CATSGSYAGELFF; DNA: TGTGCCACCAGTGGGAGTTACGCCGGGGAGCTGTTTTTT
V: TRBV5-5; size: NA; length: 14; J: TRBJ1-5; D: NA; CDR3: CASSLGMGGQPQHF; DNA: TGTGCCAGCAGCCTCGGGATGGGAGGACAGCCCCAGCATTTT
V: TRBV6-5; size: NA; length: 10; J: TRBJ1-2; D: NA; CDR3: CASRGTPSTF; DNA: TGTGCCAGCAGGGGGACTCCAAGCACCTTC
V: TRBV5-4; size: NA; length: 15; J: TRBJ2-5; D: TRBD2; CDR3: CASSPLAGGQETQYF; DNA: TGTGCCAGCAGCCCGCTAGCGGGCGGCCAAGAGACCCAGTACTTC
V: TRBV9; size: NA; length: 17; J: TRBJ2-3; D: TRBD2; CDR3: CASSAREGYRITDTQYF; DNA: TGTGCCAGCAGCGCCAGGGAGGGGTACAGGATCACAGATACGCAGTATTTT
V: TRBV10-2; size: few; length: 14; J: TRBJ1-2; D: NA; CDR3: CASSKGQINYGYTF; DNA: TGCGCCAGCAGTAAGGGACAAATTAACTATGGCTACACCTTC
V: TRBV5-4; size: NA; length: 13; J: TRBJ1-6; D: NA; CDR3: CASNLGGNSPLHF; DNA: TGTGCCAGCAACTTGGGGGGCAATTCACCCCTCCACTTT
V: TRBV5-4; size: NA; length: 15; J: TRBJ2-7; D: TRBD2; CDR3: CASSYTSGHTYEQYF; DNA: TGTGCCAGCAGCTACACTAGCGGTCATACCTACGAGCAGTACTTC
V: TRBV28; size: NA; length: 15; J: TRBJ2-3; D: TRBD2; CDR3: CASRPRGGSSDTQYF; DNA: TGTGCCAGCAGACCCCGTGGCGGGAGTTCTGATACGCAGTATTTT
V: TRBV30; size: NA; length: 16; J: TRBJ1-6; D: NA; CDR3: CAWSGSGASYNSPLHF; DNA: TGTGCCTGGAGTGGGTCAGGGGCCTCCTATAATTCACCCCTCCACTTT
V: TRBV7-3; size: NA; length: 14; J: TRBJ2-5; D: NA; CDR3: CASSPSLIQETQYF; DNA: TGTGCCAGCAGCCCTTCCCTAATCCAAGAGACCCAGTACTTC
V: TRBV10-2; size: NA; length: 15; J: TRBJ2-7; D: NA; CDR3: CASSEPGVTTYEQYF; DNA: TGCGCCAGCAGTGAGCCGGGGGTAACGACCTACGAGCAGTACTTC
V: TRBV28; size: NA; length: 15; J: TRBJ1-1; D: TRBD1; CDR3: CASRDRGHGNTEAFF; DNA: TGTGCCAGCAGGGACAGGGGGCACGGGAACACTGAAGCTTTCTTT
V: TRBV29-1; size: NA; length: 13; J: TRBJ2-5; D: NA; CDR3: CSGTDYFQETQYF; DNA: TGCAGCGGTACAGACTACTTCCAAGAGACCCAGTACTTC
V: TRBV24-1; size: NA; length: 11; J: TRBJ1-1; D: NA; CDR3: CATRGGTEAFF; DNA: TGTGCCACCAGAGGGGGCACTGAAGCTTTCTTT
V: TRBV6-1; size: few; length: 16; J: TRBJ1-4; D: TRBD1; CDR3: CASSEAPGTGNEKLFF; DNA: TGTGCCAGCAGTGAAGCGCCGGGGACAGGGAATGAAAAACTGTTTTTT
V: TRBV28; size: NA; length: 14; J: TRBJ1-6; D: TRBD1; CDR3: CASSRTGYNSPLHF; DNA: TGTGCCAGCAGTCGGACAGGGTATAATTCACCCCTCCACTTT
V: TRBV9; size: few; length: 14; J: TRBJ1-3; D: NA; CDR3: CASSVVPDGNTIYF; DNA: TGTGCCAGCAGCGTAGTACCAGATGGAAACACCATATATTTT
V: TRBV27; size: NA; length: 13; J: TRBJ2-5; D: NA; CDR3: CASSFGGPETQYF; DNA: TGTGCCAGCAGTTTCGGGGGGCCAGAGACCCAGTACTTC
V: TRBV7-3; size: NA; length: 16; J: TRBJ2-2; D: NA; CDR3: CASSPQRQENTGELFF; DNA: TGTGCCAGCAGCCCACAGAGACAGGAGAACACCGGGGAGCTGTTTTTT
V: TRBV5-1; size: NA; length: 17; J: TRBJ2-2; D: NA; CDR3: CASSNPSPGVGTGELFF; DNA: TGCGCCAGCAGCAACCCCTCGCCGGGAGTCGGCACCGGGGAGCTGTTTTTT
V: TRBV28; size: NA; length: 13; J: TRBJ2-1; D: TRBD1; CDR3: CASSLSPDRQQFF; DNA: TGTGCCAGCAGTTTATCACCGGACAGGCAGCAGTTCTTC
V: TRBV28; size: NA; length: 13; J: TRBJ1-2; D: NA; CDR3: CASSFSRPYGYTF; DNA: TGTGCCAGCAGTTTCTCCAGGCCTTATGGCTACACCTTC
V: TRBV28; size: NA; length: 15; J: TRBJ2-7; D: TRBD1; CDR3: CASSLIRTGGYEQYF; DNA: TGTGCCAGCAGTTTAATAAGGACAGGAGGCTACGAGCAGTACTTC
V: TRBV2; size: NA; length: 16; J: TRBJ2-5; D: TRBD2; CDR3: CASSRTSGGPRETQYF; DNA: TGTGCCAGCAGTAGGACTAGCGGGGGGCCACGGGAGACCCAGTACTTC
V: TRBV10-3; size: NA; length: 15; J: TRBJ2-5; D: TRBD2; CDR3: CAISEREGLGETQYF; DNA: TGTGCCATCAGTGAACGGGAGGGCCTTGGAGAGACCCAGTACTTC
V: TRBV5-1; size: NA; length: 15; J: TRBJ2-1; D: TRBD2; CDR3: CASSLAVRGGNEQFF; DNA: TGCGCCAGCAGCTTGGCTGTGCGGGGGGGGAATGAGCAGTTCTTC